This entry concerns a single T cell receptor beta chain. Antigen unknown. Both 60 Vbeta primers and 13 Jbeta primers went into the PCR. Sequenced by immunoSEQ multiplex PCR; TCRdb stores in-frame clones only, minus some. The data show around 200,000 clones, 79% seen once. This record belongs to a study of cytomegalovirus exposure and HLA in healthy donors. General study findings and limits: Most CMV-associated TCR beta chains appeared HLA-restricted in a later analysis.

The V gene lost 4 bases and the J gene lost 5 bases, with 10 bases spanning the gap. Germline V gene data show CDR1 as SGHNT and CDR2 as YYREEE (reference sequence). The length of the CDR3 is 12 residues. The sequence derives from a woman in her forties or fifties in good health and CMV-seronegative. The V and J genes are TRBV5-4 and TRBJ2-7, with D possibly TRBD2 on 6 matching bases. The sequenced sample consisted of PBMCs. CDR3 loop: CASSKPGDEQYF. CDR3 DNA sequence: TGTGCCAGCAGCAAGCCGGGGGACGAGCAGTACTTC.